This entry describes one T cell receptor (beta chain). Its antigen is currently not known. Base qualities are not at hand, and no much larger clone is one base apart. This record comes from a study of cytomegalovirus exposure and HLA in healthy donors listed by TCRdb under 2017. Some background on the complete study: An earlier analysis of some 620 of the donors reported about 260 Gb of sequence data and around 100 million unique TCR beta sequences obtained from 180 million or so T cells. A separate validation cohort of over a hundred different subjects was used in addition to the 666-subject first cohort. HLA typing covered class I and class II loci at four-digit resolution. The genetic ancestry cluster associated with self-reported Caucasian donors included around four fifths of the approximately 410 genotyped donors. The study was designed to test whether signatures of past pathogen exposure could be identified by cataloging public T cell receptors. All discovery cohort repertoires had been generated on a single sequencing platform. Because of strong linkage in the cohort, four to six DR-DQ haplotypes were treated as single units for association and clustering. In an earlier analysis of 587 of the donors, high-throughput TCR beta sequencing was used to judge whether each TCR beta V gene segment behaved as functional or pseudogenic. In a later genetic analysis, genome-wide SNP genotypes for about three fifths of the roughly 670 donors were used, and that subset was treated as a discovery cohort. Among 398 genotyped donors of the cohort, an average of approximately 240,000 unique TCR beta nucleotide sequences were sequenced per donor, roughly a sixth of them non-productive. The number of typed donors differed by locus: about 629-630 for A, B, C, DRB1 and DQB1; some 540 for DQA1; approximately 600 for DPA1; and about 450 for DPB1. The T cell repertoires of under 700 subjects were profiled by immunosequencing and related to cytomegalovirus serostatus. An early release that covered fewer than 750 HLA-typed donors contained about 290 gigabases of sequencing data and approximately 85 million unique TCR sequences. High-throughput TCR immunosequencing, statistical association of individual TCRs with disease status, and machine learning were combined to predict cytomegalovirus infection status. Alongside the repertoire data, information on donor age, sex, ethnicity and CMV serostatus was compiled. In the later analysis, no new phenotypic data were used to find candidate immune exposures; instead, reliance was placed on TCR beta sequences and their occurrence across donors. A later analysis re-analyzed previously published TCR beta repertoires from roughly 600 donors and added high-resolution HLA genotyping to study TCR occurrence patterns.

The cohort comprised more than 550 healthy bone marrow donors. At the time of sampling, all cohort members were nominally healthy, though unrecorded immune exposures were likely present. The donor was CMV seronegative and was included in the group of about 400 seronegative cohort members. A peripheral blood sample was provided by each donor, and peripheral blood mononuclear cells were used for TCR beta sequencing. The Qiagen DNeasy Blood Extraction Kit was used to extract genomic DNA from the blood cell samples. The germline V gene sets CDR1 to SGHRS and CDR2 to YFSETQ. Including cysteine and phenylalanine, the CDR3 has 15 amino acids. The sequence is cut down to CDR3 DNA, 45 bases in frame from base 1. Compared with germline, V lacks 5 bases and J lacks 2 bases; bases without a gene match: 5. Study-level results and caveats: In a later analysis, HLA-associated TCR beta chains were found to be more clonally expanded and to have lower generation probabilities than equally common non-associated chains. HLA typing was unavailable for some donors at each locus, so association tests used only the typed subset. Correlated functional status among segregating V segments might reflect linkage disequilibrium, but an unknown experimental factor could not be ruled out. The presence/absence analyses assumed that sequencing depth was roughly uniform across donors, and that assumption may not be true. When HLA alleles, especially DR and DQ, strongly co-occurred, TCR associations were difficult to assign to individual alleles. Across donors, most TCR sequences were observed very rarely, whereas some public TCRs were present in many individuals. The earlier analysis of about 600 of the donors excluded 15 to 20 rarely observed V segments, including chromosome 9 orphons, because counts were too low. The classifier was reported to diagnose cytomegalovirus status with high specificity and sensitivity in both the original cohort and the validation cohort. The study listed 150 to 200 TCR beta chains as associated with cytomegalovirus. In this cohort, only TCR beta chains were sequenced, and detectable features were limited by the absence of alpha or paired-chain data. Compared with the roughly 700-donor mean, donors in an Asian-associated ancestry cluster had fewer N-insertions in productive TCRs, according to a later genetic analysis. In an earlier analysis of fewer than 750 of the donors, most TCR beta V segments were observed in productive rearrangements about 90% or about 30% of the time, broadly matching IMGT annotations. A later genetic analysis associated a missense DCLRE1C variant with V-gene and J-gene trimming of TCR beta chains, and an independent cohort replicated the association. Specific HLA alleles were associated with 15,000 to 20,000 TCR beta sequences at a false discovery rate of 0.05 in a later analysis. It was suggested by the authors that the approach could potentially be generalized to other disease states and immunological phenotypes. A cluster of highly shared sequence variants was judged likely to represent a technical artifact of the sequencing pipeline. A further reported finding was that TCR beta sequences accurately predicted the HLA-A and HLA-B alleles for most subjects in the first cohort. Most CMV-associated TCR beta chains appeared to be HLA-restricted in a later analysis, and the HLA associations seemed to be driven largely by CMV exposure. According to a later analysis, parvovirus B19, influenza, CMV and Epstein-Barr virus appeared linked to several top co-occurrence clusters. CMV serostatus was the only immune exposure information available for the cohort. According to a later analysis, TCR association rates differed among HLA loci, with DRB1 alleles showing the most associated TCRs and HLA-C alleles showing the fewest. Because the 87-base-pair reads could not distinguish some IMGT-functional V segments, including TRBV6-2 and TRBV6-3, those segments were excluded. A few of the identified cytomegalovirus-associated TCR beta chains were confirmed in vitro to be specific for cytomegalovirus antigens.

The method was the immunoSEQ multiplex PCR assay. For the multiplex PCR, a mixture combining 60 forward primers for TCR Vbeta segments and 13 reverse primers for TCR Jbeta segments was used. The CDR3 region of rearranged TCR beta genes was amplified from genomic DNA by a multiplex PCR assay. The Illumina HiSeq System was used to sequence the amplified TCR beta libraries as 87-base-pair reads. The authors' pipeline ran thus. In a later analysis, 80 million or so unique TCR beta chains were counted across the approximately 620 repertoires, and approximately 9.9 million of these chains were shared by at least two donors. Raw reads were error-corrected and collapsed into unique sequences with a nearest-neighbor algorithm that merged closely related sequences to remove PCR and sequencing errors. To assign V, D and J gene segments, CDR3 sequences were aligned to IMGT reference sequences. For a sequence to be retained, at least a six-nucleotide match to both a V gene segment and a J gene segment was required. Rearrangements were classified as productive when the CDR3 lacked stop codons and remained in frame with V and J, and all other rearrangements were classified as non-productive. Following IMGT convention, CDR3 was defined as the stretch from the second conserved V-encoded cysteine to the conserved J-encoded phenylalanine. The earlier analysis of some 540 of the donors excluded any sequence lacking an unambiguous match to a single V gene segment. An earlier analysis of just under 600 of the donors called V segments functional above 56.7% productive rearrangements and segregating when the between-donor standard deviation exceeded 5%. A statistical classification framework was built to diagnose cytomegalovirus status from the catalog of TCR beta chain sequences. A later analysis assigned V and J genes by comparing TCR nucleotide sequences with IMGT/GENE-DB human TR gene sequences. A later analysis assigned CDR3 sequences and most-parsimonious VDJ recombination scenarios with the TCRdist pipeline. In a later analysis, each TCR beta chain was defined by its CDR3 amino acid sequence together with its V-gene family, and reads lacking a unique V-gene family were excluded. A later analysis removed several hundred highly shared, low-generation-probability nucleotide sequences to deal with suspected cross-contamination and a sequencing artifact. For each public chain, a later analysis derived a clonal expansion index from normalized ranks of inferred template counts within each repertoire. In a later analysis, generation probabilities were computed using a VDJ recombination model fitted to out-of-frame rearrangements, and the results were checked against IGoR. In a later analysis, TCR-TCR, TCR-HLA and TCR-CMV co-occurrence was scored with hypergeometric tests, and a repertoire-size bias correction was applied to TCR pairs. In a later analysis, false discovery rates were estimated by permuting HLA or CMV assignments 20 times. In a later analysis, co-occurring TCRs were grouped with DBSCAN, and TCRdist sequence similarity was added when clustering was performed within HLA-allele-positive subsets. For co-occurrence clustering, repertoires with fewer than 30,000 or more than 120,000 public chains were excluded, along with four or five repertoires with anomalous nucleotide sharing. This is the immuneACCESS table as TCRdb keeps it, with only in-frame sequences that have V and J called. A part of the clones is gone; compared with another copy, unresolved V genes explain less than half, and the rest is unexplained. V and J calls and clone size are copied from that table; D and trimming were computed from the DNA. The sample records fewer than 150,000 clones, about four fifths of which are singletons. 2% to 2.5% of the sample lies in the top ten.

Sequencing was carried out using PBMCs. The receptor chain draws on TRBV5-1 and TRBJ2-7, and 12 junctional nucleotides match TRBD2. This clonotype was obtained from a young man in good health and CMV-seronegative. Here the CDR3 is given as CASRRTSGTPYEQYF. Here is the DNA: TGCGCCAGCAGAAGGACTAGCGGGACACCCTACGAGCAGTACTTC.